Sequencing of this TCR beta chain was carried out in a study of cytomegalovirus exposure and HLA in healthy donors. CDR3 size: 15 residues. V was clipped by 5 bases and J by 1 base; unmatched bases: 6. Germline assignment: CDR1 SGHVS and CDR2 FNYEAQ. This clone has just a few counts. What it recognizes is unknown. Samples came from healthy bone marrow donors. While unrecorded immune exposures were likely, the donors were nominally healthy when sampled. Overall study results and limits: Association of a missense DCLRE1C variant with TCR beta V- and J-gene trimming was reported in a later analysis.

It was with 60 Vbeta and 13 Jbeta primers that the PCR ran. As handled by the study authors: In a later analysis, roughly 10 million of 75 million to 85 million unique beta chains occurred in at least two donors. Clones were sequenced by immunoSEQ multiplex PCR, and TCRdb holds only the in-frame ones, with some missing. From that table come the V and J calls and clone size; the DNA was used to work out D and trimming. The data contain 100,000 or so clones, over 60% of them singletons. Input material: PBMCs. The rearrangement joins TRBV7-6 to TRBJ2-3; 7 bases align to TRBD1. This TCR derives from a middle-aged man in good health and CMV-seropositive. CDR3 sequence reads: CASSNTGTGTDTQYF. In nucleotides, the CDR3 is TGTGCCAGCAGCAACACCGGGACAGGCACAGATACGCAGTATTTT.